This is a list of T cell receptor beta chains from one sample in a study of regulatory T cells in long-lasting Graves disease. Via MiXCR, TCRdb re-called the multiplex PCR reads, giving one row per CDR3 protein. The table shows 350,000 to 500,000 distinct CDR3 sequences, with approximately 16% occurring only once. The data also belong to a second study, concerning T cells in Graves' hyperthyroidism and ophthalmopathy.

The source material was peripheral blood mononuclear cells (PBMCs), sampled at new diagnosis, from a patient treated with antithyroid drugs. The receptors were sampled from a woman aged 30 to 39 with Graves disease. Each CDR3 is given with its conserved first and last residue. D genes are given only for firm matches. Some rows have no size entry. The others give once, few or many, or a class for an expanded clone.

v_gene	j_gene	abundance	d_gene	CDR3nt	CDR3aa
TRBV5-1	TRBJ1-4	many	-	TGCGCCAGCAGCTTGGGGCGACCGGGGTCCGAAAAACTGTTTTTT	CASSLGRPGSEKLFF
TRBV28	TRBJ2-7	many	-	TGTGCCAGCGCCGCAGGCTCGACACCCTACGAGCAGTACTTC	CASAAGSTPYEQYF
TRBV15	TRBJ2-1	-	TRBD1	TGTGCTACCCGGGACAGGGTACCCTACAATGAGCAGTTCTTC	CATRDRVPYNEQFF
TRBV5-4	TRBJ2-7	few	TRBD2	TGTGCCAGCAGCTTGAGAGTAGGACTAGCGGCCTACGAGCAGTACTTC	CASSLRVGLAAYEQYF
TRBV5-6	TRBJ2-7	many	TRBD2	TGTGCCAGCAGCGGTGCTGGACTAGCGGGAGGCGTCAGCTCCTACGAGCAGTACTTC	CASSGAGLAGGVSSYEQYF
TRBV20-1	TRBJ2-3	many	TRBD2	TGCAGTGCAACCCCTGGACTAGCGGGAGAACGAACCGACACAGATACGCAGTATTTT	CSATPGLAGERTDTDTQYF
TRBV5-5	TRBJ1-5	many	-	TGCGCCAGCAGCTTGTCCCGGCGGCCCCAGCATTTT	CASSLSRRPQHF
TRBV29-1	TRBJ2-1	many	-	TGCAGCGTTGAAGAAAGAGTTAGTGAGCAGTTCTTC	CSVEERVSEQFF
TRBV27	TRBJ2-1	many	TRBD2	TGTGCCAGCAGTTTGTCACTAGCGGGAGTGGGGGGTCAGTTCTTC	CASSLSLAGVGGQFF
TRBV15	TRBJ2-7	-	TRBD2	TGTGCCACCAGCAATCTAGCGGGAGGCCACGAGCAGTACTTC	CATSNLAGGHEQYF
TRBV7-2	TRBJ2-3	-	-	TGTGCCAGCAGCCCCTTGGGGGTTTTAACAGATACGCAGTATTTT	CASSPLGVLTDTQYF
TRBV29-1	TRBJ2-2	many	-	TGCAGCGTCCCTCACAGGAACACCGGGGAGCTGTTTTTT	CSVPHRNTGELFF
TRBV6-1	TRBJ1-3	few	TRBD1	TGTGCCAGCAAGGACAGGGGGTCTGGAAACACCATATATTTT	CASKDRGSGNTIYF
TRBV2	TRBJ2-5	medium-sized	TRBD2	TGTGCCAGCAGTGATGGGACTAGCGGGAGTAGGAGTACCCAGTACTTC	CASSDGTSGSRSTQYF
TRBV7-2	TRBJ2-4	-	-	TGTGCCAGCAGCTCCGCGGTCACAAACATTCAGTACTTC	CASSSAVTNIQYF
TRBV7-2	TRBJ2-1	many	-	TGTGCCAGCAGCCGTACCGGGCCCAACTATGAGCAGTTCTTC	CASSRTGPNYEQFF
TRBV5-1	TRBJ2-3	few	-	TGCGCCAGCAGCTTGGGGGGGTCCCGCCCCACAGATACGCAGTATTTT	CASSLGGSRPTDTQYF
TRBV11-2	TRBJ2-7	many	TRBD2	TGTGCCAGCAGCTTATTTATTGGATCACTAGCGGGAGCCTACGAGCAGTACTTC	CASSLFIGSLAGAYEQYF
TRBV28	TRBJ2-3	-	-	TGTGCCAGCAGTTTGAGAGGACCTCCAGATACGCAGTATTTT	CASSLRGPPDTQYF
TRBV12-3/TRBV12-4	TRBJ2-2	-	-	TGTGCCAGCAGACCCGGGACACGGGGGTTCGGGGAGCTGTTTTTT	CASRPGTRGFGELFF
TRBV19	TRBJ1-5	few	-	TGTGCCAGTAGATCGACGGCGGGGTACGGCAATCAGCCCCAGCATTTT	CASRSTAGYGNQPQHF
TRBV27	TRBJ2-1	-	TRBD1	TGTGCCAGCAGTTCCACGGACAGGGGACTATACAATGAGCAGTTCTTC	CASSSTDRGLYNEQFF
TRBV9	TRBJ2-3	many	-	TGTGCCAGCAGCGTAGTGGGTAGCGGAGATACGCAGTATTTT	CASSVVGSGDTQYF
TRBV28	TRBJ2-7	few	TRBD2	TGTGCCAGCCGTGGGGGACTAGCTGAAAACGAGCAGTGCTTC	CASRGGLAENEQCF
TRBV6-5	TRBJ1-1	many	-	TGTGCCAGCAGTTACCGGGCGGAGATTGACACTGAAGCTTTCTTT	CASSYRAEIDTEAFF
TRBV6-1	TRBJ2-1	many	-	TGTGCCAGCAGTCGGGGGAGCGGAAGATCTAGGAATGAGCAGTTCTTC	CASSRGSGRSRNEQFF
TRBV19	TRBJ2-2	many	-	TGTGCCAGTCGGACTGGGGGACCGAACACCGGGGAGCTGTTTTTT	CASRTGGPNTGELFF
TRBV3-1	TRBJ1-1	many	-	TGTGCCAGCAGCCCCGTCCGTTTAGCGAACACTGAAGCTTTCTTT	CASSPVRLANTEAFF
TRBV10-2	TRBJ1-2	-	-	TGCGCCAGCAGGGCAGGGGCGGTGAATGGCTACACCTTC	CASRAGAVNGYTF
TRBV30	TRBJ2-2	-	-	TGTGCCTGGAACGGGGAGGCCGGGGAGCTGTTTTTT	CAWNGEAGELFF
TRBV11-3	TRBJ2-1	few	TRBD1	TGTGCCAGCAGCCCATACCCCCCGGGACAGGGGACTGAGCAGTTCTTC	CASSPYPPGQGTEQFF
TRBV3-1	TRBJ2-5	many	-	TGTGCCAGCAGCCAAGAAGTAAGAATGAGGGAGACCCAGTACTTC	CASSQEVRMRETQYF
TRBV18	TRBJ2-5	many	-	TGTGCCAGCTCACCAACTAGCATTGAGACCCAGTACTTC	CASSPTSIETQYF
TRBV3-1	TRBJ2-1	many	-	TGTGCCAGCAGCCAAGTGGTCCGGGACTCCCTGAATGAGCAGTTCTTC	CASSQVVRDSLNEQFF
TRBV15	TRBJ1-1	-	TRBD1	TGTGCCACCAGCATCGGGACAGGGGGCGGAGAAGCTTTCTTT	CATSIGTGGGEAFF
TRBV5-4	TRBJ2-7	-	TRBD1	TGTGCCAGCAGCTTGGCCGGTCGAACAGGGGTAGGTGAGCAGTACTTC	CASSLAGRTGVGEQYF
TRBV6-2/TRBV6-3	TRBJ2-1	many	-	TGTGCCAGCAGTTCCCCGATGGGGAATGAGCAGTTCTTC	CASSSPMGNEQFF
TRBV7-3	TRBJ2-1	once	-	TGTGCCAGCAGCTTGGCGGCGGGATCGGGGAATGAGCAGTTCTTC	CASSLAAGSGNEQFF
TRBV20-1	TRBJ2-1	many	-	TGCAGTGCTAGAGACATCCAGCAGGGCTACAATGAGCAGTTCTTC	CSARDIQQGYNEQFF
TRBV4-1	TRBJ1-3	-	-	TGCGCCAGCAGCCCGGGGCGGGGGTTCTCTGGAAACACCATATATTTT	CASSPGRGFSGNTIYF
TRBV6-1	TRBJ1-4	many	-	TGTGCCAGCAGTGAACAACAGAAACTGTTTTTT	CASSEQQKLFF
TRBV3-1	TRBJ2-2	many	-	TGTGCCAGCAGCCGTCGAGGGGAGCTGTTTTTT	CASSRRGELFF
TRBV28	TRBJ2-7	many	TRBD2	TGTGCCAGCAGTAGCGGGAGGGCGATTGAGTACGAGCAGTACTTC	CASSSGRAIEYEQYF
TRBV5-1	TRBJ1-5	many	-	TGCGCCAGCAGCTTGGGAGACTTTAGCAATCAGCCCCAGCATTTT	CASSLGDFSNQPQHF
TRBV14	TRBJ2-1	-	TRBD2	TGTGCCAGCAGCTCCGTGTGGGGAGGGACCTACAATGAGCAGTTCTTC	CASSSVWGGTYNEQFF
TRBV5-4	TRBJ2-7	many	-	TGTGCCAGCAGCTTCAGAGGGGCGAGTTACGAGCAGTACTTC	CASSFRGASYEQYF
TRBV20-1	TRBJ2-6	-	-	TGCAGTGCTGGTCTGGACAGAGTACTTGGGGCCAACGTCCTGACTTTC	CSAGLDRVLGANVLTF
TRBV3-1	TRBJ1-6	many	TRBD1	TGTGCCAGCAGCCACCGACAGGGCATTAGGAATTCACCCCTCCACTTT	CASSHRQGIRNSPLHF
TRBV19	TRBJ1-1	-	-	TGTGCCAGTAGTCCTCTCGGTGGACGAAAGAACACTGAAGCTTTCTTT	CASSPLGGRKNTEAFF
TRBV28	TRBJ2-7	many	TRBD2	TGTGCCAGCAGCTTCCATAGCGGGATTTACGAGCAGTACTTC	CASSFHSGIYEQYF
TRBV28	TRBJ2-1	many	TRBD2	TGTGCCAGCAGTCACGACTCGAGCGGGAGTGCTAGGGAGCAGTTCTTC	CASSHDSSGSAREQFF
TRBV7-2	TRBJ2-1	many	-	TGTGCCAGCAGCTTGGTGGATAAGGGGGGAGAGCAGTTCTTC	CASSLVDKGGEQFF
TRBV7-2	TRBJ2-7	many	-	TGTGCCAGCAGCTTACCCCCAGGGACGGGATCCTACGAGCAGTACTTC	CASSLPPGTGSYEQYF
TRBV20-1	TRBJ2-2	few	-	TGCAGTGCTAGAGACAGGGTTGGGGAGCTGTTTTTT	CSARDRVGELFF
TRBV3-1	TRBJ2-1	few	TRBD2	TGTGCCAGCAGCAATGGACTAGCGGGAAATGGGTTCTTC	CASSNGLAGNGFF
TRBV20-1	TRBJ2-5	many	-	TGCAGTGCTAGAGGAGGTCTTCAAGGGCAAGAGACCCAGTACTTC	CSARGGLQGQETQYF
TRBV4-3	TRBJ1-3	-	-	TGCGCCAGCAGCCAACTAATCGGACCTGGAAACACCATATATTTT	CASSQLIGPGNTIYF
TRBV7-9	TRBJ2-2	-	-	TGTGCCAGCAGCATCCGGGACTCGCCCACCGGGGAGCTGTTTTTT	CASSIRDSPTGELFF